This TCR beta chain was profiled in a study of T cell responses to AZD1222 COVID-19 vaccine. Study in general: Doses given second, at about 4 or about 12 weeks, were pooled.

Clones were read by immunoSEQ multiplex PCR, and TCRdb kept only the in-frame ones, dropping some. The profile shows around 31,000 clones, 91% of them singletons. The CDR3 covers 14 residues. Germline CDR1 SGHRS, CDR2 YFSETQ. V was cut by 4 bases and J by 4 bases, with 14 bases left in between. Overall study results and limits: The donor group comprised mostly white British people and more females; the analysis possibly underestimated clonal diversity. Repertoires were sampled only after the peak T cell response.

On this clone: What it recognizes is unknown.

The TCR originated in an adult in good health. The chain employs TRBV5-1 and TRBJ2-5, with D hard to call. Here the sequenced sample was peripheral blood, taken on day 0 of AZD1222 vaccination. CDR3 loop: CASSPVNRLETQYF. CDR3 DNA sequence: TGCGCCAGCAGCCCGGTCAACCGACTAGAGACCCAGTACTTC.